This TCR beta chain appears in the sequencing data of a study of T cells in Graves' hyperthyroidism and ophthalmopathy. Study results and caveats: A 13 V-J model separated ophthalmopathy from stable hyperthyroidism. Most thyroid-expanded clonotypes above 0.001 were also found in blood.

There are many counts of this clonotype. No antigen is known for it. Trimming at V came to 7 bases and at J to 6 bases, leaving 11 bases not matched to a gene. The V gene's germline CDR1 is GTSNPN and CDR2 SVGIG (reference sequence). The CDR3 has 14 residues. Diagnosis of hyperthyroidism was new in patients aged 18 to 65, and its duration was under 2 months. PBMCs were obtained from about 10 ml fresh peripheral blood. TCR beta CDR3 regions were amplified from RNA transcripts. Researchers ran a first-round RT-PCR on the TCR CDR3 using the HTBI primer set. TCRdb reanalysed the multiplex PCR reads using MiXCR and keeps one entry per CDR3 protein. Here the sample spans about 130,000 distinct CDR3 sequences, roughly 23% being singletons.

Material: blood. This TCR was recovered from a woman aged 45-65 years with Graves' hyperthyroidism that later progressed to Graves' ophthalmopathy. V and J are TRBV30 and TRBJ1-1; 10 nucleotides align to TRBD1. CDR3 loop: CALKPGTGVAEAFF. The CDR3 DNA reads TGTGCCTTGAAACCAGGGACAGGGGTAGCTGAAGCTTTCTTT.